A single TCR beta chain is shown here with its context. From germline, CDR1 is SNHLY and CDR2 FYNNEI. This CDR3 comprises 12 residues. As processed by the authors: Amplifying reference gene primers gave estimates of nucleated cell counts. The repertoire was sequenced with immunoSEQ multiplex PCR; TCRdb's copy has only in-frame clones and lacks some. D and trimming come from the DNA, and the V and J calls and clone size come from that table. The sample gives around 270,000 clones, 70% to 90% of which show up once; about 1% is in the top ten. The sample comes from a study of blood T cell repertoires in COVID-19. The overall study: COVID-19 samples from acute and convalescent phases originated in the United States, Italy and Spain. PBMCs, B-cell-depleted T cells, or T cells were the source of the cDNA or gDNA that made up the material.

Seattle researchers signed up patients amid active infection and tracked them longitudinally. This receptor was taken from a human donor with COVID-19, enrolled during active disease. The donor label of this sample is uncertain. This sequence joins TRBV2 and TRBJ2-7; the match to TRBD1 covers 8 bases. Sequencing used peripheral blood. CDR3 region: CAGGQVRYEQYF. The CDR3 DNA follows: TGTGCAGGGGGACAGGTCCGGTACGAGCAGTACTTC.